A selection of T cell receptor beta chains follows, all from one sample in a study of blood T cell repertoires in COVID-19. Generated by immunoSEQ multiplex PCR, the TCRdb table keeps only in-frame clones and is missing some. Of about 180,000 clones listed, approximately 86% are singletons. Sequenced input: peripheral blood. These receptors all stem from a man between 60 and 70 years old with COVID-19, enrolled during active disease. Both conserved end residues are part of each CDR3. The D gene is left open where the match is weak. Clone size appears in some rows only: once, few, many, or a class for an expanded clone.

clone size | J gene | CDR3 length | V gene | D gene | CDR3 protein | CDR3 DNA
. | TRBJ1-1 | 15 | TRBV7-3 | . | CASSLNVGTNTEAFF | TGTGCCAGCAGCTTAAATGTGGGGACAAACACTGAAGCTTTCTTT
. | TRBJ1-5 | 16 | TRBV5-4 | TRBD1 | CASSLGTGGGNQPQHF | TGTGCCAGCAGCTTGGGAACAGGGGGTGGCAATCAGCCCCAGCATTTT
. | TRBJ1-1 | 14 | TRBV7-3 | . | CASSFSTANTEAFF | TGTGCCAGCAGCTTTAGTACAGCGAACACTGAAGCTTTCTTT
few | TRBJ1-6 | 13 | TRBV6-5 | TRBD1 | CATSRDSNSPLHF | TGTGCCACCTCCCGGGACAGTAATTCACCCCTCCACTTT
. | TRBJ2-5 | 13 | TRBV28 | TRBD1 | CASGDSVGETQYF | TGTGCCAGCGGGGACAGCGTGGGGGAGACCCAGTACTTC
. | TRBJ1-6 | 14 | TRBV30 | . | CAWSLAGASSPLHF | TGTGCCTGGAGTCTGGCAGGGGCGAGTTCACCCCTCCACTTT
. | TRBJ2-2 | 16 | TRBV27 | . | CASSLNPFSDTGELFF | TGTGCCAGCAGTTTAAACCCATTTTCGGACACCGGGGAGCTGTTTTTT
. | TRBJ2-7 | 15 | TRBV3-1/TRBV3-2 | TRBD1 | CASSHSGQRSYEQYF | TGTGCCAGCAGCCATTCGGGACAGAGATCCTACGAGCAGTACTTC
once | TRBJ2-1 | 13 | TRBV18 | . | CASSPQGNNEQFF | TGTGCCAGCTCACCCCAGGGGAACAATGAGCAGTTCTTC
. | TRBJ2-7 | 16 | TRBV19 | TRBD1 | CASSARGTGESVSQYF | TGTGCCAGTAGTGCCCGGGGGACAGGGGAATCGGTTTCCCAGTACTTC
. | TRBJ1-1 | 14 | TRBV7-2 | . | CASSLVMANTEAFF | TGTGCCAGCAGCTTAGTTATGGCGAACACTGAAGCTTTCTTT
. | TRBJ1-1 | 14 | TRBV6-1 | TRBD1 | CASSQQDRGVRAFF | TGTGCCAGCAGCCAACAGGACAGGGGGGTGAGGGCTTTCTTT
. | TRBJ2-2 | 17 | TRBV5-4 | TRBD2 | CASSPPAGSGRPGELFF | TGTGCCAGCAGCCCCCCCGCCGGGAGCGGGAGACCCGGGGAGCTGTTTTTT
. | TRBJ2-4 | 15 | TRBV14 | . | CASSQTRGQYNIQYF | TGTGCCAGCAGCCAAACCAGGGGACAATATAACATTCAGTACTTC
. | TRBJ1-3 | 15 | TRBV16 | . | CASSLQPSSGNTIYF | TGTGCCAGCAGCCTACAGCCAAGCTCTGGAAACACCATATATTTT
once | TRBJ1-4 | 15 | TRBV5-5 | . | CASSRSGTSNEKLFF | TGTGCCAGCAGCCGATCCGGGACATCGAATGAAAAACTGTTTTTT
. | TRBJ2-7 | 15 | TRBV11-3 | TRBD1 | CASSTQGQGHHEQYF | TGTGCCAGCAGCACCCAGGGACAGGGGCACCACGAGCAGTACTTC
. | TRBJ1-2 | 15 | TRBV25-1 | TRBD1 | CASRGGDRGINGYTF | TGTGCCAGCAGGGGGGGTGACAGGGGAATAAATGGCTACACCTTC
. | TRBJ1-5 | 15 | TRBV24-1 | TRBD1 | CATSDPQGGNQPQHF | TGTGCCACCAGTGACCCCCAGGGGGGCAATCAGCCCCAGCATTTT
. | TRBJ2-5 | 13 | TRBV2 | . | CASRTAYQETQYF | TGTGCCAGCAGAACTGCGTACCAAGAGACCCAGTACTTC
. | TRBJ1-3 | 16 | TRBV9 | . | CASSSQTGRSGNTIYF | TGTGCCAGCAGCTCACAGACAGGCCGCTCTGGAAACACCATATATTTT
. | TRBJ1-1 | 15 | TRBV9 | . | CASSVATMTAQEAFF | TGTGCCAGCAGCGTAGCTACGATGACAGCTCAAGAAGCTTTCTTT
. | TRBJ2-7 | 14 | TRBV18 | TRBD1 | CASGGEGASYEQYF | TGTGCCAGCGGAGGCGAGGGGGCCTCCTACGAGCAGTACTTC
. | TRBJ1-4 | 14 | TRBV19 | . | CASSIQGSSEKLFF | TGTGCCAGTAGTATCCAGGGGTCCTCGGAAAAACTGTTTTTT
. | TRBJ2-5 | 13 | TRBV7-2 | TRBD1 | CASSWGQQETQYF | TGTGCCAGCAGCTGGGGACAGCAAGAGACCCAGTACTTC
. | TRBJ1-2 | 13 | TRBV7-2 | TRBD1 | CASSQDRDYGYTF | TGTGCCAGCAGCCAAGACAGGGATTATGGCTACACCTTC
. | TRBJ2-7 | 14 | TRBV29-1 | . | CSVEIPGVSYEQYF | TGCAGCGTTGAGATCCCAGGGGTCTCCTACGAGCAGTACTTC
. | TRBJ2-7 | 13 | TRBV24-1 | . | CATQGTPGDEQYF | TGTGCCACGCAGGGTACCCCTGGGGACGAGCAGTACTTC
. | TRBJ1-2 | 15 | TRBV5-7 | TRBD1 | CASSLTGTANYGYTF | TGTGCCAGCAGCTTAACCGGGACAGCTAACTATGGCTACACCTTC
. | TRBJ1-1 | 14 | TRBV5-1 | TRBD1 | CASSLAGTDTEAFF | TGCGCCAGCAGCTTGGCCGGGACAGATACTGAAGCTTTCTTT
. | TRBJ1-2 | 15 | TRBV7-9 | . | CASSQGSSGIEGYTF | TGTGCCAGCAGCCAAGGGAGTTCAGGAATTGAGGGCTACACCTTC
. | TRBJ1-2 | 15 | TRBV6-5 | TRBD1 | CASSYTNHRGQGYTF | TGTGCCAGCAGTTACACGAACCACAGGGGGCAGGGCTACACCTTC
. | TRBJ2-7 | 13 | TRBV18 | . | CASSQAPAGEQYF | TGTGCCAGCTCACAAGCCCCCGCGGGCGAGCAGTACTTC
. | TRBJ1-1 | 14 | TRBV18 | . | CASSPQPGNTEAFF | TGTGCCAGCTCACCTCAACCGGGTAACACTGAAGCTTTCTTT
. | TRBJ1-5 | 15 | TRBV6-2/TRBV6-3 | . | CASSSHRVFTQPQHF | TGTGCCAGCAGTTCACACAGGGTTTTTACTCAGCCCCAGCATTTT
. | TRBJ1-1 | 13 | TRBV7-8 | . | CASSETQNTEAFF | TGTGCCAGCAGCGAAACACAGAACACTGAAGCTTTCTTT
. | TRBJ2-3 | 16 | TRBV11-3 | TRBD2 | CASSNPSGRDTDTQYF | TGTGCCAGCAGTAATCCTAGCGGGAGAGACACAGATACGCAGTATTTT
. | TRBJ1-1 | 15 | TRBV2 | TRBD1 | CASSGTGAMNTEAFF | TGTGCCAGCAGTGGGACAGGTGCAATGAACACTGAAGCTTTCTTT
. | TRBJ1-3 | 13 | TRBV6-2/TRBV6-3 | . | CASSFEVGNTIYF | TGTGCCAGCAGTTTCGAGGTTGGAAACACCATATATTTT
. | TRBJ1-4 | 15 | TRBV28 | . | CASSLSGSTNEKLFF | TGTGCCAGCAGTTTATCAGGGTCCACTAATGAAAAACTGTTTTTT
. | TRBJ2-3 | 18 | TRBV4-2 | . | CASSQKLSLQGGADTQYF | TGTGCCAGCAGCCAAAAGTTAAGTTTACAGGGGGGGGCAGATACGCAGTATTTT
. | TRBJ2-1 | 15 | TRBV11-2 | TRBD1 | CASSLDQGAYNEQFF | TGTGCCAGCAGCTTAGATCAGGGGGCCTACAATGAGCAGTTCTTC
. | TRBJ1-1 | 15 | TRBV19 | . | CASSNPSGGRTEAFF | TGTGCCAGTAGTAACCCATCCGGGGGTAGGACTGAAGCTTTCTTT
. | TRBJ1-1 | 16 | TRBV27 | . | CASSLTAGTPGTEAFF | TGTGCCAGCAGTTTAACCGCCGGGACACCCGGTACTGAAGCTTTCTTT
. | TRBJ2-6 | 17 | TRBV18 | . | CASSPLVVSSGANVLTF | TGTGCCAGCTCACCCCTCGTGGTGAGCTCTGGGGCCAACGTCCTGACTTTC
. | TRBJ1-3 | 14 | TRBV2 | . | CASINPGTGNTIYF | TGTGCCAGCATCAATCCGGGAACTGGAAACACCATATATTTT
. | TRBJ1-6 | 14 | TRBV19 | . | CASRAQGISSPLHF | TGTGCCAGTAGGGCTCAGGGTATATCTTCACCCCTCCACTTT
. | TRBJ1-4 | 15 | TRBV6-5 | . | CASSIHRVSNEKLFF | TGTGCCAGCAGTATACACAGGGTGTCTAATGAAAAACTGTTTTTT
. | TRBJ1-1 | 14 | TRBV18 | TRBD1 | CASSPPGTGTEAFF | TGTGCCAGCTCGCCTCCTGGGACAGGCACTGAAGCTTTCTTT
. | TRBJ2-1 | 18 | TRBV3-1/TRBV3-2 | TRBD2 | CASSQEGLAGGSYNEQFF | TGTGCCAGCAGCCAAGAAGGACTAGCGGGGGGCTCCTACAATGAGCAGTTCTTC
. | TRBJ1-2 | 22 | TRBV19 | TRBD1 | CATNPLLGTGGPRGSGGNGYTF | TGTGCCACCAATCCCCTCCTTGGGACAGGGGGTCCGCGGGGGTCAGGTGGGAATGGCTACACCTTC